This entry lists 6 T cell receptor beta chains sequenced from one sample in a study of vaccination effects on CD4 cells after COVID-19. Cells that had been cultured for less than 13 days were the source of isolated CD4+ T cells. Either the BNT162b2 or mRNA-1273 vaccine was given to participants in two doses. These receptors' targets are unknown. Assay used: immunoSEQ multiplex PCR; TCRdb lists only in-frame clones, some missing. The sample carries 45,000 to 55,000 clones, 55% to 75% recorded once. The sequencing used CD4+ T cells from PBMCs cultured without peptide, collected after COVID-19 vaccination. Source of these receptors: a human donor who received a COVID-19 vaccine.

This chain links TRBV5-1 with TRBJ1-1; D is unclear. Trimming removed 1 base from V and 1 base from J, with 8 bases in between. Germline values: CDR1 SGHRS, CDR2 YFSETQ. The CDR3 extends over 14 amino acids. The CDR3 DNA reads as TGCGCCAGCAGCTTGTTACCAAAGAACACTGAAGCTTTCTTT. The encoded protein is CASSLLPKNTEAFF.

The V gene is TRBV5-4, the J gene TRBJ2-7; D is unclear. The CDR3 extends over 18 amino acids. Trimming removed 0 bases at V and 2 bases at J, with 21 bases between. Germline V gene sequence: CDR1 SGHNT, CDR2 YYREEE (reference sequence). DNA of the CDR3: TGTGCCAGCAGCTTGGCCCGCAGGTTGAGGAACCAAACCTACGAGCAGTACTTC. It is translated as CASSLARRLRNQTYEQYF.

The chain has TRBV10-2 and TRBJ2-7; 11 nucleotides line up with TRBD2. From germline, CDR1 is WSHSY and CDR2 SAAADI. The V and J ends lost 7 bases and 5 bases, in that order; junction bases with no gene match: 4. This CDR3 is built from 13 residues. The CDR3 loop is CASKLAGADEQYF. The CDR3 DNA sequence: TGCGCCAGCAAACTAGCGGGAGCGGACGAGCAGTACTTC.

V gene TRBV10-1 combines with J gene TRBJ2-3, with D tentatively TRBD2 (6 bases). Germline values: CDR1 WNHNN, CDR2 SYGVQD (reference sequence). Deletions cut 11 bases from V and 0 bases from J, with 18 bases between. CDR3 length equals 15 residues. The CDR3 nucleotides are TGCGCCGCGGGACCTGGGCATACTAGCACAGATACGCAGTATTTT. Its translation: CAAGPGHTSTDTQYF.

V and J are TRBV5-4 and TRBJ1-2, with D perhaps TRBD1 (5 bases). Germline V CDR1 and CDR2: SGHNT, YYREEE (reference sequence). The CDR3 has 15 residues. V lost 4 bases and J lost 8, with 21 bases in between. As DNA, the CDR3 is TGTGCCAGCAGCATCTCAAGTGGGGGTAAAGGGGGCTACACCTTC. This translates into CASSISSGGKGGYTF.

The rearrangement joins TRBV5-1 to TRBJ1-1; 8 nucleotides line up with TRBD1. Germline assignment: CDR1 SGHRS and CDR2 YFSETQ. V lost 4 bases and J lost 5; bases outside the gene matches: 4. This CDR3 comprises 13 residues. The CDR3 protein is CASSGQGNTEAFF. The CDR3 bases are TGCGCCAGCAGCGGACAGGGAAATACTGAAGCTTTCTTT.